Each of the 8 T cell receptor beta chains below was sequenced from the same sample in a study of shared clonotypes between healthy human individuals. Here immunoSEQ multiplex PCR was the method, and the copy in TCRdb shows in-frame clones only, minus some. The sample yields about 2.3 million clones, more than 80% seen once. Sample: naive CD4+ T cells from PBMCs. Indicated subset: CD45RA+ positively selected. Receptor source: a man between 18 and 29 years old in good health. Some clones in this sample may be carry-over from other donors' samples.

The chain combines TRBV18 with TRBJ2-7, with D maybe TRBD2 (7 bases). The V and J ends lost 0 bases and 2 bases respectively, with 23 bases between them. The germline gives CDR1 KGHSH, CDR2 LQKENI. This CDR3 has 19 amino acids. CDR3 in amino acids: CASSPPGALGGRLTYEQYF. DNA for the CDR3: TGTGCCAGCTCACCACCGGGGGCCCTGGGGGGGCGACTAACCTACGAGCAGTACTTC.

This chain uses TRBV5-8 with TRBJ2-4; D uncertain. CDR1 is SGHTS and CDR2 is YDEGEE in the germline V gene. Between the trimmed V and J ends, which lost 2 bases and 7 bases, there was a span of 7 bases. This CDR3 comprises 12 residues. This CDR3 reads CASSFGYNIQYF. Here the CDR3 DNA reads TGTGCCAGCAGCTTTGGTTATAACATTCAGTACTTC.

This clone was seen only once. Other nucleotide sequences in the sample specify the same CDR3. The chain has TRBV6-5 and TRBJ1-1; D not certain. CDR3 length: 12 amino acids. V shed 6 bases and J shed 1 base, with 6 bases lying between them. The germline gives CDR1 MNHEY, CDR2 SVGAGI. The CDR3 sequence is CASRDRNTEAFF. In DNA, the CDR3 is TGTGCCAGCAGGGACCGGAACACTGAAGCTTTCTTT.

This sequence joins TRBV6-5 and TRBJ2-7, with D perhaps given as TRBD1 or TRBD2 (5 bases each). This CDR3 region has 15 residues. The germline V and J ends were trimmed by 5 bases and 2 bases, with 16 bases remaining between them. Germline lookup yields CDR1 MNHEY and CDR2 SVGAGI. Here the CDR3 DNA reads TGTGCCAGCAGTACCAACCGGGACGGAGCCTACGAGCAGTACTTC. It is translated as CASSTNRDGAYEQYF.

The chain recombines TRBV6-6 with TRBJ2-5; a possible D gene is TRBD2 (6 bases). CDR1 is MNHNY and CDR2 is SVGAGI in the germline V gene (reference sequence). The CDR3 covers 12 residues. V shed 9 bases and J shed 7 bases, with 15 bases lying between them. DNA of the CDR3: TGTGCCAGTCGGCGGGGCCCGGGGACCCAGTACTTC. Its protein product is CASRRGPGTQYF.

The gene calls are TRBV18 and TRBJ1-3, with a tentative D call TRBD1 (6 bases). In germline, CDR1 is KGHSH, CDR2 LQKENI. The V end was cut by 3 bases, the J end by 5 bases, with 17 bases between. The CDR3 length is 16 residues. This chain's CDR3 is CASSPGTFEWRNTIYF. The CDR3 nucleotides are TGTGCCAGCTCACCCGGGACATTCGAGTGGCGAAACACCATATATTTT.

This sequence joins TRBV28 and TRBJ2-3; 13 nucleotides agree with TRBD2. The CDR3 is made up of 18 amino acids. Germline assignment: CDR1 MDHEN and CDR2 SYDVKM. V trimming: 3 bases; J trimming: 4 bases; junction bases outside the gene matches: 10. CDR3 loop: CASSLERTSGSFADTQYF. The CDR3 DNA reads as TGTGCCAGCAGTTTGGAGCGGACTAGCGGGAGTTTTGCAGATACGCAGTATTTT.

The CDR3 nucleotides are TGTGCCACCATCACTTGGTCCCGGGTCCTGAGCTCCTACGAGCAGTACTTC. Translating gives CATITWSRVLSSYEQYF. The chain couples TRBV15 to TRBJ2-7; no reliable D call. Germline-derived CDR1 and CDR2 are LNHNV and YYDKDF (reference sequence). Trimming left V 7 bases short and J 0 bases short, with 22 bases between. The CDR3 covers 17 residues.